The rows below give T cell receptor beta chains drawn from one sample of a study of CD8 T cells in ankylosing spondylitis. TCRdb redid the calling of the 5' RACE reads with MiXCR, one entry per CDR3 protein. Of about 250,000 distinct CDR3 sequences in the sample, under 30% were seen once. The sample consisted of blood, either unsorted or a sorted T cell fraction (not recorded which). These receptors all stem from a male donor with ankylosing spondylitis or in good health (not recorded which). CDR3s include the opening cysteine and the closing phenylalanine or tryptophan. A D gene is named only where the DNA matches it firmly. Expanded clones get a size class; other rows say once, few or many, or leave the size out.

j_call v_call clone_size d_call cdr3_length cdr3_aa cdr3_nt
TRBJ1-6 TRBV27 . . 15 CASSFETDINSPLHF TGTGCCAGCAGTTTCGAGACAGATATTAATTCACCCCTCCACTTT
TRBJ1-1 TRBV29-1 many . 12 CSVVEGSSEAFF TGCAGCGTTGTGGAGGGTTCCTCTGAAGCTTTCTTT
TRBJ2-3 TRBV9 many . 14 CASSFQAQADTQYF TGTGCCAGCAGCTTTCAAGCACAGGCAGATACGCAGTATTTT
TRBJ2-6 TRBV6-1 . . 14 CATTGASGANFLTF TGTGCCACCACGGGGGCCTCTGGGGCCAACTTCCTGACTTTC
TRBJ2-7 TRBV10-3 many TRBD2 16 CAISGLAAKSSYEQYF TGTGCCATCAGTGGACTAGCGGCCAAGAGCTCCTACGAGCAGTACTTC
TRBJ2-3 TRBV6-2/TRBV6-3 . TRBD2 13 CASSSGGLDTQYF TGTGCCAGCAGTTCGGGGGGGCTAGATACGCAGTATTTT
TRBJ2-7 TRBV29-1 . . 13 CSASWDADYEQYF TGCAGCGCTTCTTGGGACGCAGACTACGAGCAGTACTTC
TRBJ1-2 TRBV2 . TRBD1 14 CASSRTGGKGGYTF TGTGCCAGCAGTCGGACAGGGGGAAAGGGTGGCTACACCTTC
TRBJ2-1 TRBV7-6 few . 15 CASSREYQQGKEQFF TGTGCCAGCAGCCGAGAGTATCAACAGGGAAAAGAGCAGTTCTTC
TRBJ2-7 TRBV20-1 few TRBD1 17 CSAEGAGQAFSSYEQYF TGCAGTGCAGAGGGGGCGGGACAGGCCTTCTCATCCTACGAGCAGTACTTC
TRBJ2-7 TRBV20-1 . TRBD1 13 CSAVTGGRYEQYF TGCAGTGCAGTGACAGGGGGGCGTTACGAGCAGTACTTC
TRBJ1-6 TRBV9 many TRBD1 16 CASSVGLTGYNSPLHF TGTGCCAGCAGCGTAGGCCTGACAGGGTATAATTCACCCCTCCACTTT
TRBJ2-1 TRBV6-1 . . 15 CASHRWGASRGEQFF TGTGCCAGCCATAGGTGGGGGGCCTCCCGTGGTGAGCAGTTCTTC
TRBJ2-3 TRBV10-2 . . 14 CASSVGGRSDTQYF TGCGCCAGCAGTGTAGGGGGGAGGTCAGATACGCAGTATTTT
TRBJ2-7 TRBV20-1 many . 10 CSAMTGEQYF TGCAGTGCTATGACGGGCGAGCAGTACTTC
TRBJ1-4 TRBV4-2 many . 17 CASSQPPMGAGIEKLFF TGTGCCAGCAGCCAACCCCCCATGGGGGCTGGTATAGAAAAACTGTTTTTT
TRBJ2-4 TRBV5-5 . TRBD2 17 CASSTSSGGVAKNIQYF TGTGCCAGCAGCACATCTAGCGGGGGGGTTGCCAAAAACATTCAGTACTTC
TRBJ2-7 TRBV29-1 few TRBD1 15 CSVALTGTGGSEQYF TGCAGCGTTGCCCTAACCGGGACAGGGGGCTCCGAGCAGTACTTC
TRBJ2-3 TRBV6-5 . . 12 CASSAQLDTQYF TGTGCCAGCAGTGCTCAACTGGATACGCAGTATTTT
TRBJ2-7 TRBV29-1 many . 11 CSGQQGYEQYF TGCAGCGGTCAACAGGGCTACGAGCAGTACTTC
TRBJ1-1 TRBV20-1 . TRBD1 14 CSADPGQRNTEAFF TGCAGTGCTGATCCGGGACAGCGGAACACTGAAGCTTTCTTT
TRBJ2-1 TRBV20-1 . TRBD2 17 CSVLGSGGLAGNNEQFF TGCAGTGTCTTAGGATCCGGGGGACTAGCGGGCAACAATGAGCAGTTCTTC
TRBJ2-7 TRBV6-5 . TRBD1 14 CASSYVGQGDEQYF TGTGCCAGCAGTTACGTGGGACAGGGGGACGAGCAGTACTTC
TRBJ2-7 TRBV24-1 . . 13 CATSRGGAYEQYF TGTGCCACCAGCCGCGGAGGGGCCTACGAGCAGTACTTC
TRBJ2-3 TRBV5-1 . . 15 CASSWNDGSTDTQYF TGCGCCAGCAGCTGGAATGACGGAAGCACAGATACGCAGTATTTT
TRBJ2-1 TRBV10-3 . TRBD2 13 CAGRDSVEGEQFF TGTGCCGGGAGGGACTCTGTGGAGGGTGAGCAGTTCTTC
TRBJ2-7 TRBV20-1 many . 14 CSASDEGIAYEQYF TGCAGTGCTAGCGATGAGGGGATCGCCTACGAGCAGTACTTC
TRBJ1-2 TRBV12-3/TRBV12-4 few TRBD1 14 CASSLGQAVGGYTF TGTGCCAGCAGTTTGGGACAGGCCGTCGGTGGCTACACCTTC
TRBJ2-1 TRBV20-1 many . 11 CSANGNNEQFF TGCAGTGCTAACGGAAACAATGAGCAGTTCTTC
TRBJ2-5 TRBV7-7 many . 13 CASSSTRAETQYF TGTGCCAGCAGCTCGACCCGGGCGGAGACCCAGTACTTC
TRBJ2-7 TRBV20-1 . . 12 CSGTDRSYEQYF TGCAGTGGAACGGACCGCTCCTACGAGCAGTACTTC
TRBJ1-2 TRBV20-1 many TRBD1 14 CSAGMGTGGMRYTF TGCAGTGCTGGCATGGGGACAGGGGGGATGAGGTACACCTTC
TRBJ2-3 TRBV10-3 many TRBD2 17 CAISDMTSGGAGDTQYF TGTGCCATCAGTGACATGACTAGCGGGGGGGCAGGAGATACGCAGTATTTT
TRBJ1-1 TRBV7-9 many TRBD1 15 CASSPHARQGAGAFF TGTGCCAGCAGCCCGCACGCCAGACAGGGTGCGGGAGCTTTCTTT
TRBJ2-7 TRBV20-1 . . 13 CSAQKDSSYEQYF TGCAGTGCTCAGAAGGATAGCTCCTACGAGCAGTACTTC
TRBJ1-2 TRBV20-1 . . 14 CSARTIKTGDGYTF TGCAGTGCTAGAACTATTAAAACCGGGGACGGCTACACCTTC
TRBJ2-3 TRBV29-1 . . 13 CSAAGNRADTQYF TGCAGCGCAGCGGGGAACAGGGCAGATACGCAGTATTTT
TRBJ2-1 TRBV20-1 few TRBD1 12 CSAETGKNEQFF TGCAGTGCCGAGACAGGGAAAAATGAGCAGTTCTTC
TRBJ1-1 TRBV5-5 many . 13 CASSLALNTEAFF TGTGCCAGCAGCCTCGCCTTGAACACTGAAGCTTTCTTT
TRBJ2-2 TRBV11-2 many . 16 CASSAPGPSNTGELFF TGTGCCAGCAGCGCACCCGGGCCGTCGAACACCGGGGAGCTGTTTTTT
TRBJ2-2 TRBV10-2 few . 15 CASSESRMNTGELFF TGCGCCAGCAGTGAGTCGCGGATGAACACCGGGGAGCTGTTTTTT
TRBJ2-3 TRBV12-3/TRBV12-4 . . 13 CASRRVGTDTQYF TGTGCCAGCAGGAGGGTTGGGACAGATACGCAGTATTTT
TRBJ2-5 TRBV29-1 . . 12 CSVEDPRETQYF TGCAGCGTTGAAGACCCGCGAGAGACCCAGTACTTC
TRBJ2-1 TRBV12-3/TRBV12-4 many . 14 CASSRGEIDNEQFF TGTGCCAGCAGTCGAGGGGAGATTGACAATGAGCAGTTCTTC
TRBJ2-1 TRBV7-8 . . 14 CASSFGTWDNEQFF TGTGCCAGCAGCTTCGGGACCTGGGACAATGAGCAGTTCTTC
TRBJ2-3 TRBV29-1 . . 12 CGSWEGGYTQYF TGCGGAAGTTGGGAAGGGGGTTATACGCAGTATTTT
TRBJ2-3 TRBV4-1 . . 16 CASSRSPHLIGDTQYF TGCGCCAGCAGCCGTAGTCCACACCTTATTGGAGATACGCAGTATTTT
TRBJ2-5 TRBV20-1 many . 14 CSAKSSAYQETQYF TGCAGTGCTAAGTCCTCCGCGTACCAAGAGACCCAGTACTTC
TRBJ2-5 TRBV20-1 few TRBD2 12 CSARSGGETQYF TGCAGTGCTAGAAGCGGGGGGGAGACCCAGTACTTC
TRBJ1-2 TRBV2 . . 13 CASISSEEGGYTF TGTGCCAGCATCTCTAGCGAGGAAGGTGGCTACACCTTC
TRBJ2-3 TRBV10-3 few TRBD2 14 CAAGRGEGTDTQYF TGTGCCGCCGGTCGGGGGGAGGGCACAGATACGCAGTATTTT
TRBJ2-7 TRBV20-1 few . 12 CRGQGGSDEQYF TGCAGGGGCCAAGGAGGGTCGGACGAGCAGTACTTC
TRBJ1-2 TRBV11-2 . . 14 CASSWTTSVDGYTF TGTGCCAGCAGTTGGACCACATCGGTGGATGGCTACACCTTC
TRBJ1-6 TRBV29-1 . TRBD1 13 CSVERDSESPLHF TGCAGCGTTGAGCGGGACAGTGAATCACCCCTCCACTTT
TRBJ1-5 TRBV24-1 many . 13 CATSGQGNQPQHF TGTGCCACCAGTGGTCAGGGCAATCAGCCCCAGCATTTT
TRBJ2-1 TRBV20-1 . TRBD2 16 CSALTLAGGSYNEQFF TGCAGTGCTCTAACACTAGCGGGGGGCTCCTACAATGAGCAGTTCTTC
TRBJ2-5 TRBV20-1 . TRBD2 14 CSAKLAGGTETQYF TGCAGTGCTAAACTAGCGGGGGGGACAGAGACCCAGTACTTC
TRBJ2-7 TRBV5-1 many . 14 CASSVTPNSYEQYF TGCGCCAGCAGCGTAACCCCAAACAGCTACGAGCAGTACTTC
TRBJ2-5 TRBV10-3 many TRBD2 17 CAISRHKAGGSQETQYF TGTGCCATCAGCCGTCACAAAGCGGGGGGATCTCAAGAGACCCAGTACTTC